The 21 T cell receptor beta chains in this list originate from one sample, sequenced in a study of T cells after yellow fever vaccination. TCRdb used MiXCR to reprocess the 5' RACE reads, holding one entry per CDR3 protein. In the table there are approximately 180,000 distinct CDR3 sequences, 5.5% to 7.5% of which are singletons. This specimen consisted of CD4+ T cells sorted from PBMCs, obtained on the day of the first yellow fever vaccination. The source of these receptors is a man aged 18 to 29 who received the YFV17D yellow fever vaccine.

This clonotype was found a few times. The V call is TRBV18, the J call TRBJ2-7; 7 nucleotides align to TRBD1. Germline CDR1 KGHSH, CDR2 LQKENI. V shed 4 bases and J 6 bases; nucleotides not matched to a gene: 6. CDR3 size: 13 residues. The DNA of the CDR3 is TGTGCCAGCTCACAGACAGGGAAAGGCGAGCAGTACTTC. It is translated as CASSQTGKGEQYF.

This clonotype came up many times. The chain has TRBV12-3 or TRBV12-4 and TRBJ2-3; 8 bases align to TRBD2. V was pared by 6 bases and J by 2 bases, with 10 bases of the junction left unmatched. There are 16 residues in the CDR3. The CDR3 nucleotides read TGTGCCAGCAGGACCTCTAGCGGGTCTTTCACAGATACGCAGTATTTT. It specifies CASRTSSGSFTDTQYF.

This clonotype was observed at least ten times. V is TRBV5-1 and J is TRBJ2-2; possibly TRBD2 for D (6 bases). The germline V and J ends were trimmed by 5 bases and 4 bases, with 15 bases remaining between them. This CDR3 contains 15 residues. CDR1 is SGHRS and CDR2 is YFSETQ in the germline V gene. The CDR3 DNA reads as TGCGCCAGCAGACTAATGGGACTCACCACCGGGGAGCTGTTTTTT. Residues: CASRLMGLTTGELFF.

This clonotype was seen ten or more times. The chain uses TRBV5-6 and TRBJ1-2; weak D call: TRBD1 (5 bases). The CDR3 is 15 residues long. CDR1 is SGHDT and CDR2 is YYEEEE in the germline V gene. V lost 0 bases, J lost 5 bases, and 14 bases lay in between. The CDR3 DNA is TGTGCCAGCAGCTTGGACGGGACGGTCGAGTATGGCTACACCTTC. Its protein is CASSLDGTVEYGYTF. The entire variable domain, with the rest obtained from reference TRBV5-6 and TRBJ1-2, is as follows: DAGVTQSPTHLIKTRGQQVTLRCSPKSGHDTVSWYQQALGQGPQFIFQYYEEEERQRGNFPDRFSGHQFPNYSSELNVNALLLGDSALYLCASSLDGTVEYGYTFGSGTRLTVV.

This chain joins TRBV6-1 and TRBJ2-7; 10 positions agree with TRBD1. Germline values: CDR1 MNHNS, CDR2 SASEGT. J lost 3 bases, V lost 4 bases, and 6 bases had no gene match. CDR3 length: 15 residues. This chain's CDR3 is CASSAGQGRFYEQYF. The DNA for the CDR3 is TGTGCCAGCAGTGCGGGACAGGGGCGCTTCTACGAGCAGTACTTC.

A few counts support this clonotype. V and J are TRBV7-9 and TRBJ2-6, with D uncertain. This CDR3 contains 13 residues. Germline V gene sequence: CDR1 SEHNR, CDR2 FQNEAQ (reference sequence). Deletions cut 8 bases from V and 0 bases from J, with 5 bases between. CDR3: CASADSGANVLTF. The CDR3 nucleotides are TGTGCCAGCGCAGACTCTGGGGCCAACGTCCTGACTTTC.

This clonotype was seen ten or more times. The chain links TRBV12-3 or TRBV12-4 to TRBJ2-7; 8 bases fit TRBD1. Trimming cost V 2 bases and J 0 bases; bases outside gene matches: 6. The CDR3 is 16 residues long. The CDR3 DNA reads as TGTGCCAGCAGTTTATGGGGACAGGAGAACTCCTACGAGCAGTACTTC. This codes for CASSLWGQENSYEQYF.

There are many counts of this clonotype. The CDR3 sequence: CAISESNGGENTEAFF. The CDR3 DNA reads TGTGCCATCAGTGAGTCGAACGGGGGCGAGAACACTGAAGCTTTCTTT. The V gene is TRBV10-3, the J gene TRBJ1-1; a weak D match, TRBD1 (6 bases). Germline loops: CDR1 ENHRY, CDR2 SYGVKD. This CDR3 is built from 16 residues. V lost 0 bases to trimming and J lost 1 base, with 12 bases between them.

This clonotype was picked up many times. CDR3 bases: TGTGCCAGCAGCTTGGACAGGGCCCACCTCTACACCTTC. It encodes CASSLDRAHLYTF. The chain uses TRBV5-6 and TRBJ1-2, with D possibly TRBD1 on 6 matching bases. This CDR3 contains 13 residues. V was shortened by 0 bases and J by 10 bases, with 13 bases between the two germline ends. Germline loops: CDR1 SGHDT, CDR2 YYEEEE.

This clonotype was detected many times. The chain carries TRBV20-1 and TRBJ2-2; D unresolved. V was clipped by 3 bases and J by 1 base, with 15 bases between them. Germline-derived CDR1 and CDR2 are DFQATT and SNEGSKA (reference sequence). The CDR3 has 16 amino acids. The CDR3 reads CSARQAGMMNTGELFF. The CDR3 bases are TGCAGTGCTAGGCAGGCCGGTATGATGAACACCGGGGAGCTGTTTTTT.

In this sample, this clonotype turned up many times. The chain carries TRBV4-1 and TRBJ2-2; D not certain. From germline, CDR1 is MGHRA and CDR2 YSYEKL. This CDR3 is built from 15 residues. The V end lost 0 bases, the J end lost 4 bases, and 9 bases lay between the germline ends. The CDR3 sequence: CASSQELLPTGELFF. The DNA of the CDR3 is TGCGCCAGCAGCCAAGAACTACTCCCCACCGGGGAGCTGTTTTTT.

This clonotype showed up just a few times. This sequence joins TRBV23-1 and TRBJ2-7; tentative D call: TRBD1 (7 bases). TRBV23-1 is reported as an ORF; its role is uncertain. The CDR3 loop spans 14 amino acids. V was shortened by 7 bases and J by 7 bases, with 20 bases between the two germline ends. CDR3 sequence (DNA): TGCGCCAGCACCCCCCAGGGGGGCGAAGGGGAGCAGTACGTC. It encodes CASTPQGGEGEQYV.

This clonotype was recorded a few times. The CDR3 region is CASSPPSIRETQYF. CDR3 bases: TGTGCCAGCAGTCCACCGTCGATCCGGGAGACCCAGTACTTC. The rearrangement joins TRBV12-3 or TRBV12-4 to TRBJ2-5; D not resolved. Trimming took off 5 bases at V and 5 bases at J, with 15 bases between the two ends. The CDR3 is 14 residues long.

This clonotype was counted ten times or more. V and J are TRBV24-1 and TRBJ2-3; D unresolved. The CDR3 consists of 11 residues. Germline V CDR1 and CDR2: KGHDR, SFDVKD. The V end lost 4 bases, the J end lost 6 bases, and 4 bases lay between the germline ends. The CDR3 DNA reads as TGTGCCACCAGTGACAGGGATACGCAGTATTTT. It specifies CATSDRDTQYF.

This clonotype has ten or more counts. The chain employs TRBV4-1 and TRBJ2-2; D remains unclear. The CDR3 sequence is 12 residues long. V lost 3 bases to trimming and J lost 5 bases, with 4 bases between them. CDR1 and CDR2 from the germline V gene are MGHRA and YSYEKL. DNA of the CDR3: TGCGCCAGCAGCCAGCGTACCGGGGAGCTGTTTTTT. It codes for CASSQRTGELFF.

This clonotype was seen repeatedly, ten times or more. The rearrangement uses TRBV12-3 or TRBV12-4 and TRBJ2-3, with D unresolved. The CDR3 has 15 amino acids. Trimming cost V 5 bases and J 4 bases, with 16 bases left between them. Written as DNA, the CDR3 is TGTGCCAGCAGTCCCGACCCGCGCAGCGCAGATACGCAGTATTTT. This sequence encodes CASSPDPRSADTQYF.

This clonotype has ten or more counts. This chain uses TRBV5-1 with TRBJ2-3, with TRBD2 matching 7 bases. Trimming at V came to 4 bases and at J to 2 bases, leaving 7 bases not matched to a gene. Germline V gene lookup returns CDR1 SGHRS and CDR2 YFSETQ. CDR3 size: 15 residues. The CDR3, as DNA: TGCGCCAGCAGCAGGGCGGGGGAATACACAGATACGCAGTATTTT. This translates into CASSRAGEYTDTQYF.

A few counts support this clonotype. This chain joins TRBV7-2 and TRBJ1-2; D is perhaps TRBD1 (6 bases). The CDR3 has 15 amino acids. Trimming took off 4 bases at V and 0 bases at J, with 12 bases between the two ends. CDR1 is SGHTA and CDR2 is FQGNSA in the germline V gene. In nucleotides, the CDR3 is TGTGCCAGCAGCTCCCTCAAGGGGGCTAACTATGGCTACACCTTC. Translating gives CASSSLKGANYGYTF.

This clonotype has just a few counts. The V gene is TRBV1, the J gene TRBJ2-3; TRBD2 was called by the table and not checked on the DNA. TRBV1 is shown as a pseudogene. This CDR3 comprises 15 residues. The CDR3 sequence is CTSSPLPGLKDTQYF. CDR3 DNA: TGCACCAGCAGCCCTTTACCGGGACTAAAAGATACGCAGTATTTT.

The CDR3 region has the DNA TGCGCCAGCAGCTTGGAGGGATCTTTCACTGAAGCTTTCTTT. Protein product: CASSLEGSFTEAFF. The V gene is TRBV5-1, the J gene TRBJ1-1; D gene ambiguous. Per the germline V gene, CDR1 is SGHRS and CDR2 is YFSETQ. With 0 bases removed from V and 4 bases from J, the gap between germline ends came to 10 bases. The CDR3 spans 14 residues.

This clonotype was picked up a small number of times. The chain joins TRBV24-1 to TRBJ2-3; TRBD2 agrees at 7 bases. V lost 2 bases and J lost 5; bases outside the gene matches: 0. CDR1 KGHDR and CDR2 SFDVKD come from the germline V gene. CDR3 length: 13 residues. The CDR3 sequence: CATSDWGGDTQYF. The CDR3 coding sequence is TGTGCCACCAGTGATTGGGGGGGAGATACGCAGTATTTT.